The sequence of this T cell receptor (beta chain) was determined in a study of identical twins. Template switching added a universal primer binding site, and final cDNA carried unique molecular identifiers. MiXCR, applied by TCRdb to the 5' RACE reads, yields one record per CDR3 protein. The repertoire holds hundreds of thousands of distinct CDR3 sequences, with roughly 12% as singletons. As for this clonotype: Its antigen remains unidentified.

This CDR3 is built from 15 residues. Per the germline V gene, CDR1 is SEHNR and CDR2 is FQNEAQ (reference sequence). V was shortened by 3 bases and J by 2 bases, with 12 bases between the two germline ends. Study conclusions and caveats: In drawing conclusions, the study used cross-sectional statistical analysis and did not follow the same donors.

This sample also belongs to another study, concerning yellow fever vaccine responses in identical twins.

The sample was CD8+ T cells sorted from blood. The gene calls are TRBV7-9 and TRBJ2-3, with D perhaps TRBD1 (5 bases). This clonotype originated in a woman aged 18-29 years in good health. This chain's CDR3 is CASSFLRQITDTQYF. Written as DNA, the CDR3 is TGTGCCAGCAGCTTCCTTCGACAGATCACAGATACGCAGTATTTT.